This T cell receptor (beta chain) came from a study of shared clonotypes between healthy human individuals. Remarks on this clone: Its matching antigen is unknown.

A deep-level run was used for the assay. Libraries were prepared by immunoSEQ multiplex PCR; TCRdb keeps only in-frame clonotypes and omits some of them. This table holds about 2.5 million clones, about 90% found once. Study observations and caveats: Investigators expected sequencing depth to affect clonotype sharing among donors. When naive CD4 clonotypes were compared across a few donors, 4% to 6.5% were shared. Rarefaction curves obtained for sorted subsets showed sequencing incomplete despite large depth.

Trimming pared 0 bases from V and 7 bases from J, leaving 8 bases between. Germline lookup yields CDR1 SGHRS and CDR2 YFSETQ. This CDR3 region has 13 residues. The source is a young man in good health. Some clones in this sample may be carry-over from other donors' samples. The chain joins TRBV5-1 to TRBJ2-1; no reliable D call. The sequencing sample was made of naive CD4+ T cells from PBMCs. The subset was: CD45RA+ positively selected. The CDR3 spells CASSLVPQNEQFF. In nucleotides, the CDR3 is TGCGCCAGCAGCTTGGTCCCTCAGAATGAGCAGTTCTTC. Combining the CDR3 with reference TRBV5-1 and TRBJ2-1 gives the whole variable domain KAGVTQTPRYLIKTRGQQVTLSCSPISGHRSVSWYQQTPGQGLQFLFEYFSETQRNKGNFPGRFSGRQFSNSRSEMNVSTLELGDSALYLCASSLVPQNEQFFGPGTRLTVL.